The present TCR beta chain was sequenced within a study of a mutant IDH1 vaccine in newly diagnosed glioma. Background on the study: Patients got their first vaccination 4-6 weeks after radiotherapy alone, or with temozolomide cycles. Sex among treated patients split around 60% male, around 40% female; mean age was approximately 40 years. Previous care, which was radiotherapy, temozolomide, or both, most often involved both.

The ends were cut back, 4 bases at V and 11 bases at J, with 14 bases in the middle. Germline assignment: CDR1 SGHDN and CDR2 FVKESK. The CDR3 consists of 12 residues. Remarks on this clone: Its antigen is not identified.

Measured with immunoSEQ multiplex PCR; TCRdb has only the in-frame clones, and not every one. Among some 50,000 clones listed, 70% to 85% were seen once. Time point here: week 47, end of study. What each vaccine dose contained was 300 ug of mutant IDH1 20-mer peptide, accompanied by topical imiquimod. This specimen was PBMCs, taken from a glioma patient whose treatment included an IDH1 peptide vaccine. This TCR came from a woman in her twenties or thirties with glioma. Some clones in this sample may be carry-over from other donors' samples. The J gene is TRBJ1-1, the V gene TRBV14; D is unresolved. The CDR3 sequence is CASSRRPGGAFF. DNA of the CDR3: TGTGCCAGCAGCCGAAGACCCGGAGGTGCTTTCTTT.